The clone carrying this T cell receptor beta chain was seen ten or more times. The data stem from a study of identical twins. TCRdb re-called the 5' RACE reads through MiXCR, storing one row per CDR3 protein. The table lists about 390,000 distinct CDR3 sequences, roughly 9% of them singletons. The CDR3 is made up of 15 amino acids. J was trimmed by 5 bases and V by 6 bases; bases with no gene match: 9. CDR1 and CDR2 (germline): SGHTA, FQGNSA. Sequencing input: naive T cells sorted from blood. The chain recombines TRBV7-2 with TRBJ2-2, with TRBD1 identical over 7 bases. The receptor was derived from a woman in her forties or fifties in good health. The CDR3 spells CASRTYRGPTGELFF. The CDR3 DNA reads TGTGCCAGCAGGACCTACAGGGGACCTACCGGGGAGCTGTTTTTT.